This entry lists 4 T cell receptor beta chains sequenced from one sample in a study of blood T cell dynamics during melanoma immunotherapy. Noted time point: week 3, after first cycle of checkpoint inhibitor. Here immunoSEQ multiplex PCR was the method, and the copy in TCRdb shows in-frame clones only, minus some. The sample has some 11,000 clones; over 70% are singletons. Sequencing was performed on blood, taken from a patient treated with checkpoint blockade. Receptors originate from a human donor with melanoma.

The chain combines TRBV5-4 with TRBJ2-1, with TRBD2 matching over 9 bases. Germline V gene sequence: CDR1 SGHNT, CDR2 YYREEE (reference sequence). CDR3 length: 16 amino acids. The J segment lost 2 bases and the V segment lost 9 bases, leaving 12 bases of the junction unmatched. The DNA for the CDR3 is TGTGCCACCCAGACCCGGAGCGGGAGGCCCTACAATGAGCAGTTCTTC. Its protein product is CATQTRSGRPYNEQFF.

This sequence joins TRBV11-1 and TRBJ1-1; maybe TRBD1 (6 bases). V shed 5 bases and J shed 3 bases, with 13 bases lying between them. Germline CDR1 and CDR2: SGHAT and FQDESV (reference sequence). CDR3 size: 14 residues. The CDR3 DNA follows: TGTGCCAGCAGCCTAGGGGGTGGGTACACTGAAGCTTTCTTT. It codes for CASSLGGGYTEAFF.

The rearrangement links TRBV9 to TRBJ1-2; TRBD1 is a possible D gene (6 bases). The CDR3 has 17 residues. V gave up 0 bases and J gave up 2 bases, with 17 bases separating them. Germline CDR1 SGDLS, CDR2 YYNGEE. CDR3 in amino acids: CASSVAPQQGSNYGYTF. Written as DNA, the CDR3 is TGTGCCAGCAGCGTAGCACCGCAACAGGGTTCGAACTATGGCTACACCTTC.

The chain combines TRBV7-2 with TRBJ2-1; D remains ambiguous. The ends were cut back, 1 base at V and 0 bases at J, with 7 bases in the middle. Germline V lookup: CDR1 SGHTA, CDR2 FQGNSA. The CDR3 totals 15 residues. CDR3 loop: CASSLEGSSYNEQFF. In nucleotides, the CDR3 is TGTGCCAGCAGCTTAGAGGGAAGCTCCTACAATGAGCAGTTCTTC.